The 30 T cell receptor beta chains below come from one sample, sequenced in a study of radiotherapy plus CTLA-4 blockade in lung cancer. The assay was immunoSEQ multiplex PCR, and TCRdb's table has in-frame clones only and misses some. Found here are roughly 57,000 clones, around four fifths of them singletons; the top ten hold under 7%. The sequencing here drew on peripheral blood, taken from a patient treated with radiotherapy plus ipilimumab. These receptors were collected from a human donor with non-small cell lung cancer whose response to radiotherapy plus ipilimumab could not be evaluated.

The chain links TRBV19 to TRBJ2-1; 13 bases are shared with TRBD2. The length of the CDR3 is 18 residues. Germline CDR1 is LNHDA and CDR2 is SQIVND (reference sequence). Losses at the gene ends were 4 bases for V and 3 bases for J; bases not matched to a gene: 9. CDR3: CASSTGLAGAFYYNEQFF. CDR3 coding DNA: TGTGCCAGTAGTACTGGACTAGCGGGAGCCTTTTACTACAATGAGCAGTTCTTC. Based on the CDR3 plus reference TRBV19 and TRBJ2-1, the full variable domain is DGGITQSPKYLFRKEGQNVTLSCEQNLNHDAMYWYRQDPGQGLRLIYYSQIVNDFQKGDIAEGYSVSREKKESFPLTVTSAQKNPTAFYLCASSTGLAGAFYYNEQFFGPGTRLTVL.

This clone has a handful of counts. J is TRBJ1-1 and V is TRBV7-9; D unresolved. This CDR3 has 12 amino acids. Trimming stripped 3 bases from V and 5 bases from J, with 7 bases between. Germline CDR1 reads SEHNR; CDR2 reads FQNEAQ (reference sequence). The DNA of the CDR3 is TGTGCCAGCAGCTTCCCAGGTACTGAAGCTTTCTTT. Translated, it gives CASSFPGTEAFF.

The CDR3 DNA reads as TGTGCCAGCAGTTTCCGGGGACAGGTGAACACTGAAGCTTTCTTT. Translated: CASSFRGQVNTEAFF. V usage is TRBV6-5 and J usage is TRBJ1-1; 8 bases are shared with TRBD1. This CDR3 region has 15 residues. Germline CDR1 is MNHEY and CDR2 is SVGAGI. V trimming: 4 bases; J trimming: 0 bases; junction bases outside the gene matches: 4.

The chain has TRBV15 and TRBJ1-1; the match to TRBD1 covers 9 bases. The CDR3 runs 17 residues. Germline trimming cut 0 bases from V and 5 bases from J; bases unmatched to any gene: 10. Germline CDR1 and CDR2: LNHNV and YYDKDF (reference sequence). The DNA of the CDR3 is TGTGCCACCAGCAGAGAGTCCATACAGGGGGCATGGACTGAAGCTTTCTTT. This sequence encodes CATSRESIQGAWTEAFF.

This clone was seen a single time. The chain has TRBV5-1 and TRBJ2-7, with 10 nucleotides matching TRBD1. This CDR3 is 14 amino acids long. The junction had 6 bases not matched to a gene; V was cut back by 4 bases and J by 5 bases. Germline V gene lookup returns CDR1 SGHRS and CDR2 YFSETQ. The CDR3 region has the DNA TGCGCCAGCAGCCGGGGGACAGGGGTAAACGAGCAGTACTTC. This encodes CASSRGTGVNEQYF. Looking up the rest from reference TRBV5-1 and TRBJ2-7 gives the full variable domain: KAGVTQTPRYLIKTRGQQVTLSCSPISGHRSVSWYQQTPGQGLQFLFEYFSETQRNKGNFPGRFSGRQFSNSRSEMNVSTLELGDSALYLCASSRGTGVNEQYFGPGTRLTVT.

The chain links TRBV12-5 to TRBJ2-7, with D perhaps matching TRBD1 (6 bases). The CDR3 contains 13 residues. Trimming pared 6 bases from V and 0 bases from J, leaving 9 bases between. The germline V gene encodes CDR1 LGHNT and CDR2 FRNRAP. In nucleotides, the CDR3 is TGTGCTAGTGGGAGGACAGCCTCCTACGAGCAGTACTTC. Its protein product is CASGRTASYEQYF.

The J gene is TRBJ1-1, the V gene TRBV27, with D perhaps matching TRBD1 (5 bases). The CDR3 covers 14 residues. Trimming pared 4 bases from V and 4 bases from J, leaving 13 bases between. Germline assignment: CDR1 MNHEY and CDR2 SMNVEV (reference sequence). The CDR3 protein is CASSSLDRFTEAFF. CDR3 DNA sequence: TGTGCCAGCAGTTCCTTAGACAGATTCACTGAAGCTTTCTTT.

This clone was found a few times. The J gene is TRBJ2-7, the V gene TRBV5-1; 7 nucleotides align to TRBD2. The CDR3 is 14 residues long. The V and J ends lost 4 bases and 0 bases, in that order; junction bases with no gene match: 4. Looked up from germline, CDR1 is SGHRS and CDR2 is YFSETQ. The CDR3 bases are TGCGCCAGCAGCCGCGGGGGTAGCTCCTACGAGCAGTACTTC. It translates to CASSRGGSSYEQYF.

Written as DNA, the CDR3 is TGTGCCAGCAGCCTGAGTCCCAACTATGGCTACACCTTC. Its translation: CASSLSPNYGYTF. The V call is TRBV6-5, the J call TRBJ1-2; no definite D call. The germline CDR1 and CDR2 sequences are MNHEY and SVGAGI. V was shortened by 6 bases and J by 2 bases, with 10 bases between the two germline ends. The CDR3 consists of 13 residues.

This clone was counted a few times. The chain carries TRBV19 and TRBJ1-1; maybe TRBD1 (5 bases). V lost 0 bases, J lost 8 bases, and 10 bases lay in between. The CDR3 contains 13 residues. Germline V CDR1 and CDR2: LNHDA, SQIVND (reference sequence). The CDR3 DNA sequence: TGTGCCAGTAGTATAGAAACCTGGACAGAAGCTTTCTTT. It yields the protein CASSIETWTEAFF.

V and J are TRBV7-9 and TRBJ2-4; TRBD2 matches at 7 bases. The V and J ends lost 6 bases and 4 bases, in that order; junction bases with no gene match: 3. This CDR3 spans 13 amino acids. Germline V gives CDR1 SEHNR, CDR2 FQNEAQ (reference sequence). CDR3: CASRPAGKNIQYF. CDR3 DNA sequence: TGTGCCAGCAGACCAGCGGGGAAAAACATTCAGTACTTC.

The chain links TRBV20-1 to TRBJ2-7; 7 positions agree with TRBD1. The CDR3 contains 11 residues. With 7 bases clipped from V and 5 bases from J, the junction kept 5 bases outside the gene matches. The germline CDR1 and CDR2 sequences are DFQATT and SNEGSKA (reference sequence). CDR3 in amino acids: CSVTQGNEQYF. Here the CDR3 DNA reads TGCAGTGTAACACAGGGGAACGAGCAGTACTTC.

This clone has only one observation. The chain recombines TRBV29-1 with TRBJ1-2, with D uncertain. The CDR3 sequence is 10 residues long. The V end was cut by 5 bases, the J end by 4 bases, with 5 bases between. Germline CDR1 reads SQVTM; CDR2 reads ANQGSEA. This CDR3 is CSVRSYGYTF. The CDR3 DNA reads TGCAGCGTTCGGAGCTATGGCTACACCTTC.

The chain carries TRBV29-1 and TRBJ2-5; 8 positions agree with TRBD2. Germline trimming cut 5 bases from V and 1 base from J; bases unmatched to any gene: 6. Germline V gene data show CDR1 as SQVTM and CDR2 as ANQGSEA. The CDR3 sequence is 14 residues long. The DNA of the CDR3 is TGCAGCGTTCCGCCGGGGGGGTCCCAAGAGACCCAGTACTTC. It translates to CSVPPGGSQETQYF. Using reference TRBV29-1 and TRBJ2-5 for the parts outside the CDR3, the full variable domain is SAVISQKPSRDICQRGTSLTIQCQVDSQVTMMFWYRQQPGQSLTLIATANQGSEATYESGFVIDKFPISRPNLTFSTLTVSNMSPEDSSIYLCSVPPGGSQETQYFGPGTRLLVL.

The rearrangement links TRBV9 to TRBJ2-2, with unresolved D. Per the germline V gene, CDR1 is SGDLS and CDR2 is YYNGEE. The CDR3 has 14 amino acids. V lost 0 bases to trimming and J lost 3 bases, with 6 bases between them. CDR3 in amino acids: CASSVDPYTGELFF. Written as DNA, the CDR3 is TGTGCCAGCAGCGTAGATCCCTACACCGGGGAGCTGTTTTTT. The full variable domain, rest sourced from reference TRBV9 and TRBJ2-2, is DSGVTQTPKHLITATGQRVTLRCSPRSGDLSVYWYQQSLDQGLQFLIQYYNGEERAKGNILERFSAQQFPDLHSELNLSSLELGDSALYFCASSVDPYTGELFFGEGSRLTVL.

This clone was recorded a few times. The chain recombines TRBV27 with TRBJ2-6, with D unresolved. Per the germline V gene, CDR1 is MNHEY and CDR2 is SMNVEV (reference sequence). V was clipped by 6 bases and J by 1 base, with 10 bases between them. The CDR3 is 15 residues long. The CDR3, as DNA: TGTGCCAGCAGCTCCGACGGGTCTGGGGCCAACGTCCTGACTTTC. Amino acids: CASSSDGSGANVLTF.

This chain joins TRBV20-1 and TRBJ2-3, with D uncertain. The V gene's germline CDR1 is DFQATT and CDR2 SNEGSKA (reference sequence). The CDR3 totals 11 residues. The V end was cut by 6 bases, the J end by 5 bases, with 9 bases between. CDR3 sequence (DNA): TGCAGTGCCGCGTATGGAGATACGCAGTATTTT. This codes for CSAAYGDTQYF.

The chain links TRBV10-2 to TRBJ2-7, with a tentative D call TRBD2 (5 bases). V was shortened by 7 bases and J by 2 bases, with 12 bases between the two germline ends. Germline CDR1 is WSHSY and CDR2 is SAAADI. This CDR3 contains 13 residues. Written as DNA, the CDR3 is TGCGCCAGCAAAGGGTTCGGGGCCTACGAGCAGTACTTC. This translates into CASKGFGAYEQYF.

J is TRBJ2-3 and V is TRBV4-1, with 8 bases matching TRBD1. This CDR3 contains 15 residues. Trimming at V came to 0 bases and at J to 4 bases, leaving 3 bases not matched to a gene. Germline V lookup: CDR1 MGHRA, CDR2 YSYEKL. CDR3 residues: CASSQDQGASDTQYF. The CDR3 nucleotides are TGCGCCAGCAGCCAAGATCAGGGGGCATCAGATACGCAGTATTTT.

The chain recombines TRBV5-6 with TRBJ1-1; possibly TRBD1 for D (6 bases). CDR1 is SGHDT and CDR2 is YYEEEE in the germline V gene. The CDR3 totals 17 residues. V was clipped by 4 bases and J by 0 bases, with 19 bases between them. Written as DNA, the CDR3 is TGTGCCAGCAGCAAAAGACAGGCGGCAATCATGAACACTGAAGCTTTCTTT. Encoded protein: CASSKRQAAIMNTEAFF. The variable domain in full, completed from reference TRBV5-6 and TRBJ1-1, reads DAGVTQSPTHLIKTRGQQVTLRCSPKSGHDTVSWYQQALGQGPQFIFQYYEEEERQRGNFPDRFSGHQFPNYSSELNVNALLLGDSALYLCASSKRQAAIMNTEAFFGQGTRLTVV.

The DNA for the CDR3 is TGTGCCAGCAGTCACCCCGACAGGGTAGGGGACGGGGAGCTGTTTTTT. This translates into CASSHPDRVGDGELFF. The chain has TRBV6-6 and TRBJ2-2, with TRBD1 matching 7 bases. The germline gives CDR1 MNHNY, CDR2 SVGAGI (reference sequence). With V trimmed by 5 bases and J by 7 bases, 13 bases remained unmatched. CDR3 size: 16 residues.

This clone was recorded a few times. This chain uses TRBV5-1 with TRBJ1-4, with TRBD1 identical over 9 bases. Looked up from germline, CDR1 is SGHRS and CDR2 is YFSETQ. The CDR3 sequence is 16 residues long. The trim removed 0 bases at V and 8 bases at J, leaving 8 bases unmatched. In DNA, the CDR3 is TGCGCCAGCAGCTTGGCGACCGGGACAGGGCGAGAAAAACTGTTTTTT. Its translation is CASSLATGTGREKLFF.

This clone occurred a few times. The chain carries TRBV6-5 and TRBJ1-2; D is uncertain. The germline V and J ends were trimmed by 11 bases and 2 bases, with 15 bases remaining between them. The V gene's germline CDR1 is MNHEY and CDR2 SVGAGI. The CDR3 is 13 residues long. The CDR3 nucleotides are TGTGCCCTCACGGCACGGAGGAACTATGGCTACACCTTC. Translating gives CALTARRNYGYTF.

This clone was detected a few times. V and J are TRBV28 and TRBJ2-1; D may be TRBD1 (7 bases). Germline-derived CDR1 and CDR2 are MDHEN and SYDVKM. The V gene lost 3 bases and the J gene lost 6 bases, with 12 bases spanning the gap. CDR3 length equals 14 residues. The CDR3 DNA follows: TGTGCCAGCAGTTTTGCGGGACAGCGCAATGAGCAGTTCTTC. It is translated as CASSFAGQRNEQFF.

The J gene is TRBJ2-7, the V gene TRBV7-9; 7 bases are shared with TRBD1. V lost 6 bases, J lost 2 bases, and 4 bases stayed unmatched. Germline-derived CDR1 and CDR2 are SEHNR and FQNEAQ (reference sequence). CDR3 length: 13 residues. The CDR3 reads CASRPGTAYEQYF. In DNA, the CDR3 is TGTGCCAGCAGGCCCGGGACAGCCTACGAGCAGTACTTC.

The CDR3 loop is CASSMAGMNTEAFF. CDR3 coding DNA: TGCGCCAGCAGTATGGCAGGGATGAACACTGAAGCTTTCTTT. J is TRBJ1-1 and V is TRBV5-1; perhaps TRBD1 as D (5 bases). CDR1 SGHRS and CDR2 YFSETQ come from the germline V gene. V shed 5 bases and J shed 0 bases, with 11 bases lying between them. The CDR3 sequence is 14 residues long.

The rearrangement joins TRBV28 to TRBJ1-5; a weak D match, TRBD1 (5 bases). CDR1 and CDR2 (germline): MDHEN, SYDVKM. Trimming removed 3 bases from V and 4 bases from J, with 10 bases in between. This CDR3 spans 14 amino acids. The CDR3 nucleotides are TGTGCCAGCAGTTTTCGGAGGGGAAATCAGCCCCAGCATTTT. Translating gives CASSFRRGNQPQHF. The entire variable domain, with the rest obtained from reference TRBV28 and TRBJ1-5, is as follows: DVKVTQSSRYLVKRTGEKVFLECVQDMDHENMFWYRQDPGLGLRLIYFSYDVKMKEKGDIPEGYSVSREKKERFSLILESASTNQTSMYLCASSFRRGNQPQHFGDGTRLSIL.

The J gene is TRBJ1-6, the V gene TRBV4-1, with D unclear. Germline V CDR1 and CDR2: MGHRA, YSYEKL. The CDR3 length is 13 residues. V lost 0 bases and J 8 bases, leaving 5 bases between the germline ends. CDR3 sequence: CASSQERDSPLHF. CDR3 DNA sequence: TGCGCCAGCAGCCAAGAGCGGGATTCACCCCTCCACTTT.

The rearrangement links TRBV19 to TRBJ1-5; the D gene is possibly TRBD1 (6 bases). Trimming cost V 1 base and J 0 bases, with 13 bases left between them. The CDR3 has 17 amino acids. Germline CDR1 is LNHDA and CDR2 is SQIVND (reference sequence). This chain's CDR3 is CASSIAGTLVSNQPQHF. In DNA form, the CDR3 reads TGTGCCAGTAGTATAGCTGGGACACTCGTTAGCAATCAGCCCCAGCATTTT.

This clone was picked up a small number of times. The V gene is TRBV6-5, the J gene TRBJ2-7, with D perhaps TRBD2 (5 bases). The CDR3 is 12 residues long. Trimming stripped 5 bases from V and 5 bases from J, with 10 bases between. CDR1 is MNHEY, CDR2 SVGAGI, per germline. The CDR3 region is CASSPGYHEQYF. The CDR3 DNA sequence: TGTGCCAGCAGTCCGGGGTACCACGAGCAGTACTTC.